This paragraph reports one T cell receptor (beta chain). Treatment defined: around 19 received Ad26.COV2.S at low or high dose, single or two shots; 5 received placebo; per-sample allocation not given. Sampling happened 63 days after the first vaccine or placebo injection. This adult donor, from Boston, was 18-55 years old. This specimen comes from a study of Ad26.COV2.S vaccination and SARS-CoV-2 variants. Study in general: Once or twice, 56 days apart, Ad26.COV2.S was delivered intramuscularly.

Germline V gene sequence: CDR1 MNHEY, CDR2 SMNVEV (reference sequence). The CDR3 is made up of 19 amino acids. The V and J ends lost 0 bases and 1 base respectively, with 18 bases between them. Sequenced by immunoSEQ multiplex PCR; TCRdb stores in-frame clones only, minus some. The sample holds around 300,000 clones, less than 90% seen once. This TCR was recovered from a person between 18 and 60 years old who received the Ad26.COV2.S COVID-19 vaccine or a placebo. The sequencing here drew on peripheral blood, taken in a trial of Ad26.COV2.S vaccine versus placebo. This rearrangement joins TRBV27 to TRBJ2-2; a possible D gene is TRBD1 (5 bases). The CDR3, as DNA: TGTGCCAGCAGTTTATCCAGGGTTCTGGGAAGACTGAACACCGGGGAGCTGTTTTTT. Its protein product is CASSLSRVLGRLNTGELFF.